This passage covers 21 T cell receptor beta chains from one sample sequenced in a study of blood T cell repertoires in COVID-19. Generated by immunoSEQ multiplex PCR, the TCRdb table keeps only in-frame clones and is missing some. The top ten clones hold approximately 1.9% of a sample with approximately 74,000 clones, roughly nine tenths of them seen once. Sequencing used peripheral blood. These receptors were obtained from an older woman with acute or convalescent COVID-19.

The chain combines TRBV2 with TRBJ2-3; a possible D gene is TRBD1 (5 bases). Germline CDR1 is SNHLY and CDR2 is FYNNEI. Trimming left V 3 bases short and J 2 bases short, with 12 bases between. This CDR3 spans 15 amino acids. CDR3: CASSDSKGVTDTQYF. The CDR3 nucleotides are TGTGCCAGCAGTGACTCCAAAGGGGTCACAGATACGCAGTATTTT.

The chain carries TRBV12-3 or TRBV12-4 and TRBJ1-2; D call uncertain. This CDR3 has 12 residues. The germline V and J ends were trimmed by 4 bases and 7 bases, with 10 bases remaining between them. The chain's CDR3 is CASSYTSTGYTF. The CDR3 DNA follows: TGTGCCAGCAGTTATACTTCTACTGGCTACACCTTC.

V is TRBV28 and J is TRBJ1-6; D gene unclear. CDR1 and CDR2 from the germline V gene are MDHEN and SYDVKM. This CDR3 contains 14 residues. Trimming cost V 5 bases and J 9 bases, with 14 bases left between them. CDR3: CASSQTGAGSPLHF. DNA of the CDR3: TGTGCCAGCAGTCAGACCGGCGCGGGTTCACCCCTCCACTTT.

This clone was seen once. The gene calls are TRBV3-1 (or the pseudogene TRBV3-2) and TRBJ2-1, with 11 bases identical to TRBD2. The CDR3 extends over 14 amino acids. Germline V gene lookup returns CDR1 LGHDT and CDR2 YNNKEL (reference sequence). V shed 5 bases and J 8 bases; nucleotides not matched to a gene: 5. This CDR3 is CASSTPGLADEQFF. The CDR3 DNA is TGTGCCAGCAGCACACCGGGACTAGCGGATGAGCAGTTCTTC.

There are a few counts of this clone. CDR3 in DNA: TGTGCCAGCAGTGCCCCCCGGGGGGGGGCGGGCGAGCAGTACTTC. Its translation is CASSAPRGGAGEQYF. The chain is built from TRBV28 and TRBJ2-7, with 8 bases fitting TRBD2. This CDR3 region has 15 residues. The trim removed 5 bases at V and 6 bases at J, leaving 12 bases unmatched. Germline CDR1 and CDR2: MDHEN and SYDVKM.

V and J are TRBV4-2 and TRBJ2-1; 13 positions match TRBD2. CDR3 length: 18 residues. V dropped 0 bases and J dropped 6; count of bases not matched to a gene: 8. From germline, CDR1 is LGHNA and CDR2 YNFKEQ. CDR3 protein: CASSQDWTSGRARNEQFF. In DNA, the CDR3 is TGTGCCAGCAGCCAAGACTGGACTAGCGGGAGAGCTCGCAATGAGCAGTTCTTC.

The V gene is TRBV6-2 or TRBV6-3, the J gene TRBJ1-1; TRBD1 aligns across 10 bases. This CDR3 is 14 amino acids long. V lost 4 bases, J lost 7 bases, and 6 bases stayed unmatched. Germline loops: CDR1 MNHEY, CDR2 SVGEGT. The CDR3 loop reads CASSSGQGRFEAFF. The DNA of the CDR3 is TGTGCCAGCAGTTCGGGACAGGGGAGGTTTGAAGCTTTCTTT.

V is TRBV2 and J is TRBJ2-5; the D is unclear. CDR1 and CDR2 from the germline V gene are SNHLY and FYNNEI. This CDR3 contains 15 residues. Trimming removed 6 bases from V and 1 base from J, with 15 bases in between. The chain's CDR3 is CASSRLGDGQETQYF. The CDR3 bases are TGTGCCAGCAGCCGTCTAGGCGACGGCCAAGAGACCCAGTACTTC. Using reference TRBV2 and TRBJ2-5 for the parts outside the CDR3, the full variable domain is EPEVTQTPSHQVTQMGQEVILRCVPISNHLYFYWYRQILGQKVEFLVSFYNNEISEKSEIFDDQFSVERPDGSNFTLKIRSTKLEDSAMYFCASSRLGDGQETQYFGPGTRLLVL.

This chain connects TRBV18 to TRBJ2-7, with D possibly being TRBD1 (7 bases). The CDR3 is made up of 15 amino acids. V was trimmed by 3 bases and J by 1 base, leaving 13 bases between them. CDR1 KGHSH and CDR2 LQKENI come from the germline V gene. The CDR3 loop is CASSPSPGGSYEQYF. CDR3 nucleotides: TGTGCCAGCTCACCTTCCCCAGGGGGGTCCTACGAGCAGTACTTC.

The chain couples TRBV6-6 to TRBJ2-1; 9 bases agree with TRBD2. Trimming took 1 base from V and 5 from J; bases not matched to a gene: 3. The CDR3 spans 15 residues. CDR1 and CDR2 (germline): MNHNY, SVGAGI (reference sequence). The CDR3 coding sequence is TGTGCCAGCAGTTACTTTAGCGGGGGAAACAATGAGCAGTTCTTC. Encoded protein: CASSYFSGGNNEQFF.

The gene calls are TRBV11-2 and TRBJ2-1; D gene uncertain. CDR3 size: 13 residues. Deletions cut 0 bases from V and 3 bases from J, with 3 bases between. CDR1 SGHAT and CDR2 FQNNGV come from the germline V gene. The CDR3 protein is CASSLDSYNEQFF. DNA for the CDR3: TGTGCCAGCAGCTTAGACAGCTACAATGAGCAGTTCTTC. The complete variable domain, with remaining parts taken from reference TRBV11-2 and TRBJ2-1, reads EAGVAQSPRYKIIEKRQSVAFWCNPISGHATLYWYQQILGQGPKLLIQFQNNGVVDDSQLPKDRFSAERLKGVDSTLKIQPAKLEDSAVYLCASSLDSYNEQFFGPGTRLTVL.

The rearrangement links TRBV3-1 (or the pseudogene TRBV3-2) to TRBJ2-7, with D possibly TRBD2 on 6 matching bases. The CDR3 consists of 16 residues. CDR1 LGHDT and CDR2 YNNKEL come from the germline V gene (reference sequence). Deletions cut 3 bases from V and 6 bases from J, with 21 bases between. The CDR3 sequence: CASSQSFGGRSREQYF. CDR3 nucleotide sequence: TGTGCCAGCAGCCAGTCTTTCGGGGGTCGATCGCGCGAGCAGTACTTC.

The chain joins TRBV28 to TRBJ1-3, with a tentative D call TRBD1 (6 bases). Trimming removed 6 bases at V and 8 bases at J, with 11 bases between. CDR3 length equals 12 residues. Looked up from germline, CDR1 is MDHEN and CDR2 is SYDVKM. CDR3 sequence (DNA): TGTGCCAGCAGATCACAGGGCTACACCATATATTTT. This sequence encodes CASRSQGYTIYF.

The gene calls are TRBV6-5 and TRBJ1-1, with 7 bases matching TRBD1. Per the germline V gene, CDR1 is MNHEY and CDR2 is SVGAGI. J gave up 7 bases and V 8 bases, and 13 bases lay outside the gene matches. The CDR3 length is 14 residues. As DNA, the CDR3 is TGTGCCAGCTCAGCCGAGACAGGGTTCTATGAAGCTTTCTTT. Protein sequence: CASSAETGFYEAFF.

This rearrangement joins TRBV5-1 to TRBJ1-2; maybe TRBD1 (6 bases). The V and J ends lost 4 bases and 1 base respectively, with 20 bases between them. This CDR3 is built from 17 residues. Germline-derived CDR1 and CDR2 are SGHRS and YFSETQ. The CDR3 loop reads CASSPEGLGQNNYGYTF. CDR3 coding DNA: TGCGCCAGCAGCCCAGAGGGGCTCGGACAGAATAACTATGGCTACACCTTC.

The V gene is TRBV5-3, the J gene TRBJ2-5, with 10 bases identical to TRBD1. TRBV5-3 is treated as an ORF (open reading frame) with a function not yet certain. V lost 1 base, J lost 5 bases, and 17 bases stayed unmatched. The CDR3 length is 19 residues. As DNA, the CDR3 is TGTGCCAGAAGCTTGAGCGGCCGGGACAGGGGATCGCTGGGGGAGACCCAGTACTTC. Amino acids: CARSLSGRDRGSLGETQYF.

The chain combines TRBV30 with TRBJ2-7; the match to TRBD2 covers 7 bases. This CDR3 comprises 14 residues. With V trimmed by 3 bases and J by 2 bases, 7 bases remained unmatched. From germline, CDR1 is GTSNPN and CDR2 SVGIG (reference sequence). CDR3 loop: CAWSDGRYPYEQYF. CDR3 coding DNA: TGTGCCTGGAGCGACGGGAGGTACCCCTACGAGCAGTACTTC.

J is TRBJ1-4 and V is TRBV4-3, with 8 bases lining up with TRBD1. The V and J ends lost 0 bases and 0 bases, in that order; junction bases with no gene match: 6. The CDR3 has 18 residues. Germline lookup yields CDR1 LGHNA and CDR2 YSLEER. The CDR3: CASSQEVPGQATNEKLFF. CDR3 sequence (DNA): TGCGCCAGCAGCCAAGAAGTCCCGGGACAGGCAACTAATGAAAAACTGTTTTTT.

This clone was detected once. V is TRBV6-5 and J is TRBJ1-1; D ambiguous. V dropped 6 bases and J dropped 4 bases, with 18 bases sitting between them. The CDR3 totals 15 residues. Germline V CDR1 and CDR2: MNHEY, SVGAGI. The CDR3 loop reads CASSGGVGLSTEAFF. The CDR3 nucleotides are TGTGCCAGCAGCGGCGGGGTAGGGCTTAGCACTGAAGCTTTCTTT.

V is TRBV6-5 and J is TRBJ1-1, with TRBD1 as a possible D gene (5 bases). The length of the CDR3 is 13 residues. V lost 5 bases and J 1 base, leaving 8 bases between the germline ends. Germline lookup yields CDR1 MNHEY and CDR2 SVGAGI. The CDR3 coding sequence is TGTGCCAGCAGTAATCAGGGGAACACTGAAGCTTTCTTT. As protein: CASSNQGNTEAFF.

The CDR3 is CASSVTTGITTDTQYF. For the CDR3, the DNA is TGTGCCAGCAGCGTCACCACAGGGATAACCACAGATACGCAGTATTTT. The chain carries TRBV9 and TRBJ2-3, with D perhaps TRBD1 (6 bases). This CDR3 region has 16 residues. Germline V gene lookup returns CDR1 SGDLS and CDR2 YYNGEE. Trimming left V 2 bases short and J 2 bases short, with 15 bases between.